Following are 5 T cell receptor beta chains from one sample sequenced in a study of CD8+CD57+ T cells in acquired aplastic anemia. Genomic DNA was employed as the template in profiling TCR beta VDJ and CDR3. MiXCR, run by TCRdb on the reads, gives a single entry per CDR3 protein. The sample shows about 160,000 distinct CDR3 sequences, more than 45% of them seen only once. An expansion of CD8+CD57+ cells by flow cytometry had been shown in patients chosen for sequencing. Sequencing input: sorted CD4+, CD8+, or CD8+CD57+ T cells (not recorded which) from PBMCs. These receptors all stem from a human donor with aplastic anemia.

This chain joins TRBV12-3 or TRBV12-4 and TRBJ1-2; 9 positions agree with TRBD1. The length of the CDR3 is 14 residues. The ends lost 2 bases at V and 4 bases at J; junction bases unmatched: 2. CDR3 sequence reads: CASSLRGQGYGYTF. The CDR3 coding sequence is TGTGCCAGCAGTTTAAGGGGACAGGGCTATGGCTACACCTTC.

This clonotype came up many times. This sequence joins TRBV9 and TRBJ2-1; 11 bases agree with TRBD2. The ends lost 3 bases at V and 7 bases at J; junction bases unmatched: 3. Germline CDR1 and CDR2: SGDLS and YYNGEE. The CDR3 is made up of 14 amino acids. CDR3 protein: CASSATSGSNEQFF. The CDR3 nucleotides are TGTGCCAGCAGCGCCACTAGCGGGAGTAATGAGCAGTTCTTC. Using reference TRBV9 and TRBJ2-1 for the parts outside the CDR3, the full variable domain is DSGVTQTPKHLITATGQRVTLRCSPRSGDLSVYWYQQSLDQGLQFLIQYYNGEERAKGNILERFSAQQFPDLHSELNLSSLELGDSALYFCASSATSGSNEQFFGPGTRLTVL.

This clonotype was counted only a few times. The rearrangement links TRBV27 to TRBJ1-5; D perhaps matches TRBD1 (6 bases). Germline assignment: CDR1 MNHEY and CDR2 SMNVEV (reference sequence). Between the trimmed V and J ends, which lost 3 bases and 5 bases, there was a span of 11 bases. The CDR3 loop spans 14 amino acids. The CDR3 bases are TGTGCCAGCAGTTTCGTGGGGGCTGATCAGCCCCAGCATTTT. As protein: CASSFVGADQPQHF.

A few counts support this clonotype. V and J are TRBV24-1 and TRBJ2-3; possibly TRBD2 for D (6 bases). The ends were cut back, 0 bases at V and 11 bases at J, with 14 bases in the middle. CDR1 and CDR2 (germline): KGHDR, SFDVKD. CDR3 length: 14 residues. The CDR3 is CATSDLTGSHEQYF. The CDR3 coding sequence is TGTGCCACCAGTGATTTGACCGGGAGTCATGAGCAGTATTTT.

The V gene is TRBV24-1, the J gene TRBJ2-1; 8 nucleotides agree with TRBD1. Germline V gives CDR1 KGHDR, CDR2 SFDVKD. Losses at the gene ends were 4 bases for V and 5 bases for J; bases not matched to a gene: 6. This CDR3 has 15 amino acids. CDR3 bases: TGTGCCACCAGTGACGGACAGGGCTTAGACAATGAGCAGTTCTTC. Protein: CATSDGQGLDNEQFF.